The 30 T cell receptor beta chains in this list originate from one sample, sequenced in a study of T cells after yellow fever vaccination (dated by TCRdb to between 2018 and 2021). The sample's treatment or condition, from its label and the paper: live attenuated yellow fever vaccine strain. The receptor library was made with 5' RACE. TCRdb records Illumina HiSeq 2500 as the sequencer. Starting from the raw public reads, TCRdb applied fastp trimming at Q25, assembled clones with MiXCR and retained in-frame beta chains. CDR3 protein sequences are deduplicated, and each keeps its most common genes and DNA. This sample has approximately 510,000 distinct CDR3 sequences in its table, and 21% of those were observed once. The ten largest account for about 15% of the sample. The sequenced sample was PBMCs, obtained 20 to 25 days after the first yellow fever vaccination. The receptors shown here come from a man aged 18-30 years who received the YFV17D yellow fever vaccine.

The J gene is TRBJ2-1, the V gene TRBV12-3 or TRBV12-4; 15 nucleotides line up with TRBD2. V gave up 5 bases and J gave up 7 bases; unmatched junction bases: 3. This CDR3 contains 15 residues. CDR3 sequence: CASSTGTSGGNEQFF. The CDR3 DNA reads TGTGCCAGCAGTACCGGGACTAGCGGGGGGAATGAGCAGTTCTTC.

In its sample, this clonotype was seen a few times. The chain has TRBV6-2 or TRBV6-3 and TRBJ2-2; D ambiguous. The CDR3 totals 12 residues. V lost 2 bases and J 8 bases, leaving 6 bases between the germline ends. The V gene's germline CDR1 is MNHEY and CDR2 SVGEGT. CDR3 residues: CASSYGVGELFF. In DNA, the CDR3 is TGTGCCAGCAGTTACGGAGTGGGGGAGCTGTTTTTT.

The CDR3 DNA sequence: TGCGCCAGCAGCCAAAAGCAAAACACCGGGGAGCTGTTTTTT. As protein: CASSQKQNTGELFF. V is TRBV4-1 and J is TRBJ2-2; D is undetermined. V lost 2 bases, J lost 2 bases, and 6 bases lay in between. The CDR3 contains 14 residues. Germline CDR1 and CDR2: MGHRA and YSYEKL.

The rearrangement joins TRBV12-3 or TRBV12-4 to TRBJ1-2; 9 bases fit TRBD1. The V and J ends lost 5 bases and 8 bases, in that order; junction bases with no gene match: 9. The CDR3 is 14 residues long. DNA of the CDR3: TGTGCCAGCAGTCTTCGGACAGGGGTAGGCGGCTACACCTTC. Its translation: CASSLRTGVGGYTF.

This clonotype was observed a few times. The chain employs TRBV4-2 and TRBJ2-5, with D possibly TRBD1 on 5 matching bases. The CDR3 is 14 amino acids. V was shortened by 1 base and J by 5 bases, with 11 bases between the two germline ends. Germline V lookup: CDR1 LGHNA, CDR2 YNFKEQ. CDR3 DNA sequence: TGTGCCAGCAGCCAAGGGGGCGCATGGGAGACCCAGTACTTC. Translated: CASSQGGAWETQYF.

V gene TRBV28 combines with J gene TRBJ1-5; TRBD1 matches at 7 bases. Germline-derived CDR1 and CDR2 are MDHEN and SYDVKM. The trim removed 11 bases at V and 2 bases at J, leaving 6 bases unmatched. The CDR3 runs 13 residues. CDR3 sequence reads: CAARDSRNQPQHF. Written as DNA, the CDR3 is TGTGCCGCACGGGACAGCCGCAATCAGCCCCAGCATTTT.

The chain couples TRBV20-1 to TRBJ1-4; the D is unclear. Trimming took off 6 bases at V and 6 bases at J, with 11 bases between the two ends. Germline-derived CDR1 and CDR2 are DFQATT and SNEGSKA (reference sequence). The CDR3 loop spans 12 amino acids. CDR3 sequence reads: CSAPVGYEKLFF. CDR3 sequence (DNA): TGCAGTGCCCCCGTGGGGTATGAAAAACTGTTTTTT.

This chain uses TRBV7-6 with TRBJ1-2; D gene uncertain. Deletions cut 1 base from V and 1 base from J, with 13 bases between. The CDR3 has 16 amino acids. The germline CDR1 and CDR2 sequences are SGHVS and FNYEAQ. The CDR3 sequence: CASSLDPGVINYGYTF. In nucleotides, the CDR3 is TGTGCCAGCAGCTTAGACCCCGGGGTGATTAACTATGGCTACACCTTC.

This clonotype has a handful of counts. The genes are TRBV2 and TRBJ1-2, with no clear D. CDR3 length: 14 amino acids. Trimming took 3 bases from V and 2 from J, leaving 10 bases between them. The germline V gene has CDR1 SNHLY and CDR2 FYNNEI. The DNA for the CDR3 is TGTGCCAGCAGTGATGAGGTCACCAACTATGGCTACACCTTC. Translating gives CASSDEVTNYGYTF.

This clonotype showed up just a few times. The chain employs TRBV29-1 and TRBJ1-2; 8 bases are shared with TRBD1. Germline CDR1 is SQVTM and CDR2 is ANQGSEA. There are 16 residues in the CDR3. With 0 bases clipped from V and 4 bases from J, the junction kept 10 bases outside the gene matches. CDR3 nucleotide sequence: TGCAGCGTTGAAGATCGGGCGGCAGGGGGCCGCTATGGCTACACCTTC. It yields the protein CSVEDRAAGGRYGYTF.

A few counts support this clonotype. The V gene is TRBV20-1, the J gene TRBJ2-1; 8 bases match TRBD1. The germline V gene encodes CDR1 DFQATT and CDR2 SNEGSKA (reference sequence). This CDR3 has 11 residues. Trimming took 6 bases from V and 6 from J; bases not matched to a gene: 1. CDR3 region: CSARGPNEQFF. The DNA for the CDR3 is TGCAGTGCCAGGGGGCCCAATGAGCAGTTCTTC.

In this sample, this clonotype turned up a few times. The V gene is TRBV15, the J gene TRBJ2-7, with D possibly matching TRBD2 (5 bases). V dropped 5 bases and J dropped 4 bases, with 21 bases sitting between them. The CDR3 runs 16 residues. Germline V gives CDR1 LNHNV, CDR2 YYDKDF (reference sequence). CDR3 residues: CATSEGRGAGTYEQYV. CDR3 nucleotides: TGTGCCACCAGCGAAGGCCGGGGAGCAGGAACGTACGAGCAGTACGTC.

The CDR3 DNA follows: TGTGCCAGCTCTCCAGCTCAGAACACTGAAGCTTTCTTT. Translation gives CASSPAQNTEAFF. The chain couples TRBV18 to TRBJ1-1; D remains ambiguous. The CDR3 consists of 13 residues. V was clipped by 6 bases and J by 1 base, with 9 bases between them. From germline, CDR1 is KGHSH and CDR2 LQKENI.

The rearrangement links TRBV20-1 to TRBJ1-1, with TRBD1 as a possible D gene (6 bases). Germline V gives CDR1 DFQATT, CDR2 SNEGSKA (reference sequence). This CDR3 is built from 12 residues. V lost 6 bases, J lost 11 bases, and 19 bases lay in between. The DNA for the CDR3 is TGCAGTGCATCGGGACACCCAATAGAGGCTTTCTTT. Amino acid sequence: CSASGHPIEAFF.

The chain uses TRBV10-3 and TRBJ1-2, with unresolved D. The germline V and J ends were trimmed by 4 bases and 6 bases, with 12 bases remaining between them. CDR1 and CDR2 (germline): ENHRY, SYGVKD. The CDR3 is made up of 13 amino acids. CDR3 DNA sequence: TGTGCCATCAGTGGTGGCAGATCTGATGGCTACACCTTC. Translating it yields CAISGGRSDGYTF.

This chain connects TRBV5-1 to TRBJ1-3; D not resolved. CDR1 and CDR2 (germline): SGHRS, YFSETQ. The CDR3 contains 14 residues. V dropped 0 bases and J dropped 0 bases, with 4 bases sitting between them. CDR3 sequence (DNA): TGCGCCAGCAGCTTGGGAGACTCTGGAAACACCATATATTTT. Encoded protein: CASSLGDSGNTIYF. Supplemented by reference TRBV5-1 and TRBJ1-3, the full variable domain reads KAGVTQTPRYLIKTRGQQVTLSCSPISGHRSVSWYQQTPGQGLQFLFEYFSETQRNKGNFPGRFSGRQFSNSRSEMNVSTLELGDSALYLCASSLGDSGNTIYFGEGSWLTVV.

The chain joins TRBV28 to TRBJ1-6, with 7 positions matching TRBD1. This CDR3 spans 13 amino acids. Germline assignment: CDR1 MDHEN and CDR2 SYDVKM. The junction had 6 bases not matched to a gene; V was cut back by 7 bases and J by 9 bases. The CDR3 is CASTGGRRSPLHF. The CDR3 DNA follows: TGTGCCAGCACAGGGGGAAGACGTTCACCCCTCCACTTT.

This chain links TRBV5-1 with TRBJ1-1, with 9 bases fitting TRBD1. Germline loops: CDR1 SGHRS, CDR2 YFSETQ. The ends lost 4 bases at V and 4 bases at J; junction bases unmatched: 8. The CDR3 has 15 residues. This CDR3 is CASSQGQGYGTEAFF. The CDR3 DNA follows: TGCGCCAGCAGCCAGGGACAGGGCTACGGCACTGAAGCTTTCTTT. The full variable domain, rest sourced from reference TRBV5-1 and TRBJ1-1, is KAGVTQTPRYLIKTRGQQVTLSCSPISGHRSVSWYQQTPGQGLQFLFEYFSETQRNKGNFPGRFSGRQFSNSRSEMNVSTLELGDSALYLCASSQGQGYGTEAFFGQGTRLTVV.

This sequence joins TRBV5-6 and TRBJ1-6, with 7 bases lining up with TRBD1. Germline V CDR1 and CDR2: SGHDT, YYEEEE. The CDR3 extends over 16 amino acids. Losses at the gene ends were 4 bases for V and 2 bases for J; bases not matched to a gene: 6. CDR3 sequence: CASSPGQDPYNSPLHF. CDR3 coding DNA: TGTGCCAGCAGCCCAGGACAGGACCCCTATAATTCACCCCTCCACTTT.

This clonotype was counted between two and nine times. The chain carries TRBV5-1 and TRBJ2-2; the D gene is possibly TRBD1 (5 bases). The CDR3 is 14 amino acids. CDR1 is SGHRS, CDR2 YFSETQ, per germline. Trimming shortened V by 1 base and J by 5 bases, and 9 bases separated the two germline ends. In DNA, the CDR3 is TGCGCCAGCAGCTTGTATTCAGGGACCGGGGAGCTGTTTTTT. Residues: CASSLYSGTGELFF.

This clonotype was counted between two and nine times. V and J are TRBV7-2 and TRBJ1-6; no reliable D call. The CDR3 has 14 residues. Per germline, CDR1 SGHTA and CDR2 FQGNSA. V was trimmed by 1 base and J by 7 bases, leaving 8 bases between them. The CDR3 sequence is CASSLGGRNSPLHF. The CDR3 region has the DNA TGTGCCAGCAGCTTAGGAGGAAGGAATTCACCCCTCCACTTT.

V is TRBV5-4 and J is TRBJ2-7; TRBD2 matches at 15 bases. In germline, CDR1 is SGHNT, CDR2 YYREEE (reference sequence). The CDR3 contains 15 residues. V lost 3 bases to trimming and J lost 4 bases; unmatched junction nucleotides: 2. CDR3 DNA: TGTGCCAGCAGCTACGGACTAGCGGGGGGGTACGAGCAGTACTTC. This translates into CASSYGLAGGYEQYF. The whole variable domain, remainder taken from reference TRBV5-4 and TRBJ2-7, is ETGVTQSPTHLIKTRGQQVTLRCSSQSGHNTVSWYQQALGQGPQFIFQYYREEENGRGNFPPRFSGLQFPNYSSELNVNALELDDSALYLCASSYGLAGGYEQYFGPGTRLTVT.

This clonotype was counted a few times. The chain joins TRBV7-7 to TRBJ2-5, with no clear D. Germline V gene data show CDR1 as SSHAT and CDR2 as FNYEAQ (reference sequence). The CDR3 is made up of 15 amino acids. With 5 bases removed from V and 2 bases from J, the gap between germline ends came to 15 bases. The CDR3: CASSPSPNRQETQYF. CDR3 in DNA: TGTGCCAGCAGCCCCAGCCCGAACAGACAAGAGACCCAGTACTTC.

A few counts support this clonotype. The CDR3 nucleotides read TGTGCCAGCAGCGCCGAGGCCGGGGACTATGGCTACACCTTC. As protein: CASSAEAGDYGYTF. The J gene is TRBJ1-2, the V gene TRBV9, with no clear D. This CDR3 has 14 residues. Germline values: CDR1 SGDLS, CDR2 YYNGEE. Trimming shortened V by 3 bases and J by 3 bases, and 12 bases separated the two germline ends.

This clonotype showed up just a few times. This chain links TRBV10-3 with TRBJ2-1; D call uncertain. With 7 bases removed from V and 6 bases from J, the gap between germline ends came to 13 bases. The CDR3 runs 13 residues. Germline CDR1 is ENHRY and CDR2 is SYGVKD. The CDR3 here is CAITKDDINEQFF. The CDR3 bases are TGTGCCATCACCAAAGACGACATCAATGAGCAGTTCTTC.

The genes are TRBV12-3 or TRBV12-4 and TRBJ1-2; the D gene is possibly TRBD1 (5 bases). Trimming removed 3 bases from V and 8 bases from J, with 16 bases in between. CDR3 size: 14 residues. The CDR3 here is CASSFLREGMGYTF. The DNA for the CDR3 is TGTGCCAGCAGTTTTCTCAGGGAGGGCATGGGCTACACCTTC.

This clonotype has a handful of counts. The V call is TRBV7-2, the J call TRBJ2-7; D unclear. Trimming left V 5 bases short and J 0 bases short, with 11 bases between. Germline V gene sequence: CDR1 SGHTA, CDR2 FQGNSA. The CDR3 is 14 amino acids. CDR3 nucleotides: TGTGCCAGCAGCGATGACTCAAGCTCCTACGAGCAGTACTTC. Protein sequence: CASSDDSSSYEQYF.

This clonotype has only a few counts. The chain is built from TRBV5-6 and TRBJ1-1; the D is unclear. The CDR3 has 13 residues. Germline-derived CDR1 and CDR2 are SGHDT and YYEEEE. V was cut by 4 bases and J by 3 bases, with 10 bases left in between. This chain's CDR3 is CASSQISHTEAFF. The DNA of the CDR3 is TGTGCCAGCAGCCAAATTAGTCACACTGAAGCTTTCTTT.

This clonotype was seen a few times. The V call is TRBV23-1, the J call TRBJ2-7, with 7 bases fitting TRBD1. TRBV23-1 is an open reading frame, and its role is uncertain. CDR3 length equals 16 residues. V lost 1 base and J lost 2; bases outside the gene matches: 8. The CDR3 region has the DNA TGCGCCAGCAGTCAATTGACTACAGGGGAACCCTACGAGCAGTACTTC. Amino acids: CASSQLTTGEPYEQYF.

This clonotype was detected only a few times. J is TRBJ1-1 and V is TRBV6-2 or TRBV6-3, with 7 bases fitting TRBD1. V lost 6 bases to trimming and J lost 3 bases; unmatched junction nucleotides: 7. The germline gives CDR1 MNHEY, CDR2 SVGEGT. CDR3 size: 14 residues. The CDR3 is CASSPDRDYTEAFF. The CDR3 DNA follows: TGTGCCAGCAGCCCCGACAGGGACTACACTGAAGCTTTCTTT.